This TCR beta chain was observed in a study of T cells in Graves' hyperthyroidism and ophthalmopathy. RNA transcripts yielded amplified TCR beta CDR3 regions. When the TCR CDR3 underwent first-round RT-PCR, the HTBI primer set was used. TCRdb used MiXCR to reprocess the multiplex PCR reads, holding one entry per CDR3 protein. This sample yields roughly 840,000 distinct CDR3 sequences, of which 35% to 45% are seen a single time; approximately 8.7% belongs to the top ten. General study findings and limits: Separation of ophthalmopathy from stable hyperthyroidism was achieved by a 13 V-J model. Median prediction lead before ophthalmopathy onset was about 6.3 months with the model.

With respect to this clonotype: Its target is not known.

This CDR3 is built from 17 residues. Trimming removed 4 bases from V and 1 base from J, with 19 bases in between. The chain carries TRBV12-3 or TRBV12-4 and TRBJ2-5, with D perhaps assigned TRBD1 or TRBD2 (5 bases each). This TCR came from a man younger than 30 with Graves' hyperthyroidism. Sequencing input: blood. Written as DNA, the CDR3 is TGTGCCAGCAGTTCGAATGCCGGGACGGGACCCCAAGAGACCCAGTACTTC. The encoded protein is CASSSNAGTGPQETQYF.